This T cell receptor beta chain stems from a study of shared clonotypes between healthy human individuals. Recent acute infections and vaccinations were absent in the healthy HIV-negative adult donors. Germline CDR1 is MNHNY and CDR2 is SVGAGI (reference sequence). Germline trimming cut 5 bases from V and 3 bases from J; bases unmatched to any gene: 5. This CDR3 has 14 amino acids. It was at deep level that the assay was run. The protocol was immunoSEQ multiplex PCR, while the TCRdb copy is restricted to in-frame clones and leaves out a portion. This table holds some 2,000,000 clones, roughly 96% found once.

This chain joins TRBV6-6 and TRBJ1-2; 8 bases fit TRBD1. The sequenced material came from naive CD4+ T cells sorted from blood. Stated subset: CD45RA+ positively selected. This TCR was recovered from a man younger than 30 in good health. The DNA for the CDR3 is TGTGCCAGCAGTCGGACAGGGTTACACTATGGCTACACCTTC. The encoded protein is CASSRTGLHYGYTF.